One T cell receptor beta chain is described in this entry. This sample was included in a study of shared clonotypes between healthy human individuals. Trimming at V came to 4 bases and at J to 7 bases, leaving 10 bases not matched to a gene. The CDR3 runs to 17 residues. Germline V gene data show CDR1 as SGHTS and CDR2 as YDEGEE. Clones were read by immunoSEQ multiplex PCR, and TCRdb kept only the in-frame ones, dropping some. The data show over 950,000 clones, with about 80% seen just once and 0.89% held by the top ten. Sequencing input: memory CD4+ T cells from PBMCs. The subset was: CD45RA-negative fraction. The TCR sequence derives from a man aged 18 to 30 in good health. Some clones in this sample may be carry-over from other donors' samples. The chain uses TRBV5-8 and TRBJ2-2; 13 bases are a match to TRBD2. The DNA for the CDR3 is TGTGCCAGCAGCGGTGGGACTAGCGGGATTCTATACGGGGAGCTGTTTTTT. This gives the protein CASSGGTSGILYGELFF.